The T cell receptor (beta chain) under discussion was sequenced for a study of T-cell memory formation after mild COVID-19. Study observations and caveats: Whereas later expanders leaned CD4+, clones contracting day 15 to 85 showed a balanced CD4/CD8 makeup. Largely, contracting CD4+ clones fell within CM and EM, and contracting CD8+ clones within EMRA.

V was clipped by 0 bases and J by 4 bases, with 12 bases between them. CDR3 length: 16 residues. CDR1 and CDR2 from the germline V gene are MNHEY and SMNVEV (reference sequence). 5'RACE with constant-segment primers yielded barcoded, UMI-tagged TCR alpha and TCR beta cDNA libraries. MiXCR was run by TCRdb on the 5' RACE reads, yielding one entry per CDR3 protein. The data show hundreds of thousands of distinct CDR3 sequences, about 20% seen once. This clonotype was observed a handful of times. What it binds is not known. Source material: PBMCs or a T cell subset sorted from them (not recorded which). The rearrangement links TRBV27 to TRBJ2-2; the D gene is possibly TRBD1 (6 bases). The sequence was obtained from an adult woman who had mild COVID-19 (a few samples of this study predate the infection). Cell type and time point are not known. The CDR3: CASSLSSGGITGELFF. CDR3 bases: TGTGCCAGCAGTTTATCGAGTGGGGGCATCACCGGGGAGCTGTTTTTT.